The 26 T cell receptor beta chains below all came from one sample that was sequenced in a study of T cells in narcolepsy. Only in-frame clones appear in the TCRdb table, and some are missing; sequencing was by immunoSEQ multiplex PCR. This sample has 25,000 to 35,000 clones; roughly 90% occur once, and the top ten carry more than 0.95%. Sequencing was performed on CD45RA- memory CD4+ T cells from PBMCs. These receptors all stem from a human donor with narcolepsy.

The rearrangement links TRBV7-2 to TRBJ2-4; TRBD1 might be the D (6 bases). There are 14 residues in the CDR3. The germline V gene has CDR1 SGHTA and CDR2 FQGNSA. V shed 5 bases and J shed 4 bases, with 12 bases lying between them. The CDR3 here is CASSLDRIKNIQYF. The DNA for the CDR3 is TGTGCCAGCAGCCTCGACAGGATAAAAAACATTCAGTACTTC.

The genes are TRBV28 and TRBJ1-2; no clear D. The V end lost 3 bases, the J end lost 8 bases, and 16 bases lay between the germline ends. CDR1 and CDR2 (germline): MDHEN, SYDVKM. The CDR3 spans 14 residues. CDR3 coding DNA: TGTGCCAGCAGTTTTAGTTTGAGTCTGGGCGGCTACACCTTC. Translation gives CASSFSLSLGGYTF.

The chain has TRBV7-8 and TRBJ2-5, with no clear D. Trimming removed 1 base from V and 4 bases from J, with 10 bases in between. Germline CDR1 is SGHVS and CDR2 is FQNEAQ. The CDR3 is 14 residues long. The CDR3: CASSLEGVLETQYF. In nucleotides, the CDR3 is TGTGCCAGCAGCTTAGAGGGCGTCTTAGAGACCCAGTACTTC.

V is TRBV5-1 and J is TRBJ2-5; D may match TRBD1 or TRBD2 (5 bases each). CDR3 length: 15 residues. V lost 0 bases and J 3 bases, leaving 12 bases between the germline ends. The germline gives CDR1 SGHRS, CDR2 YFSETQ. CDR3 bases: TGCGCCAGCAGCTTGGCTGGGACGGAGAAAGAGACCCAGTACTTC. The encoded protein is CASSLAGTEKETQYF. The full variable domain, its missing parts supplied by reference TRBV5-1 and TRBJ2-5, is KAGVTQTPRYLIKTRGQQVTLSCSPISGHRSVSWYQQTPGQGLQFLFEYFSETQRNKGNFPGRFSGRQFSNSRSEMNVSTLELGDSALYLCASSLAGTEKETQYFGPGTRLLVL.

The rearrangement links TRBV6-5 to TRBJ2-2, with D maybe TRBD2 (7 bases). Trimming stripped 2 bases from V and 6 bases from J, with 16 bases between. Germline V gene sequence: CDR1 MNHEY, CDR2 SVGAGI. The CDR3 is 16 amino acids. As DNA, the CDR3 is TGTGCCAGCAGTTACCTGGGGGGGGCGCGCTCCGGGGAGCTGTTTTTT. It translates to CASSYLGGARSGELFF.

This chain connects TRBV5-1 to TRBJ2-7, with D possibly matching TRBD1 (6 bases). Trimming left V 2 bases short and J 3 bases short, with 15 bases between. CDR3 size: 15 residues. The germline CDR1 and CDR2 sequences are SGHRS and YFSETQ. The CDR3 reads CASSLTPGQNYEQYF. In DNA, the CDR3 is TGCGCCAGCAGCTTAACTCCGGGACAAAACTACGAGCAGTACTTC.

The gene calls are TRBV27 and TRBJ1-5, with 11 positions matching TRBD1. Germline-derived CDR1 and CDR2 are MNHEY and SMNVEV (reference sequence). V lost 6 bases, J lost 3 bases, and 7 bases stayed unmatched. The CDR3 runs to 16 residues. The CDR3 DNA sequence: TGTGCCAGCAGGGGACAGGGGGGGGGTTACAATCAGCCCCAGCATTTT. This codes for CASRGQGGGYNQPQHF.

CDR3 nucleotides: TGTGCCAGCAGTGCCCGACTAGCGGGGCAGCTAGAGCAGTACTTC. It codes for CASSARLAGQLEQYF. The chain has TRBV6-5 and TRBJ2-7; TRBD2 matches 11 bases. Germline V gives CDR1 MNHEY, CDR2 SVGAGI. The CDR3 is 15 amino acids. The V segment lost 5 bases and the J segment 7 bases; nucleotides outside the gene matches: 10.

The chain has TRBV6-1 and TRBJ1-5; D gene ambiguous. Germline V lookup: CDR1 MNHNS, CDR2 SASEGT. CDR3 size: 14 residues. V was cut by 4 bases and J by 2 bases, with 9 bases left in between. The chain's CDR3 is CASSGSWRNQPQHF. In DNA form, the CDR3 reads TGTGCCAGCAGTGGGTCCTGGCGCAATCAGCCCCAGCATTTT.

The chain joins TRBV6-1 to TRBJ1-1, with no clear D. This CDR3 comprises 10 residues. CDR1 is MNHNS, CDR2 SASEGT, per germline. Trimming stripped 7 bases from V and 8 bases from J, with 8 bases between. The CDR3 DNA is TGTGCCAGCATGTGGAGAGAAGCTTTCTTT. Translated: CASMWREAFF.

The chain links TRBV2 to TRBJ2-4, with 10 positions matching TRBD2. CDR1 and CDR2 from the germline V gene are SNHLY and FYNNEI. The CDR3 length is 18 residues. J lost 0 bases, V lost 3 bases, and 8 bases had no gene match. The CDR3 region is CASSDSLGLAVAKNIQYF. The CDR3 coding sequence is TGTGCCAGCAGTGACTCACTTGGACTAGCGGTAGCCAAAAACATTCAGTACTTC.

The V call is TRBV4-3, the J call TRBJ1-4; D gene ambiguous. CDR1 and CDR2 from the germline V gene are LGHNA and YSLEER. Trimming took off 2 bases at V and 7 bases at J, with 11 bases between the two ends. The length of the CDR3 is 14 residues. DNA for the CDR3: TGCGCCAGCAGCCAACTTAGACTTGGTGAAAAACTGTTTTTT. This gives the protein CASSQLRLGEKLFF.

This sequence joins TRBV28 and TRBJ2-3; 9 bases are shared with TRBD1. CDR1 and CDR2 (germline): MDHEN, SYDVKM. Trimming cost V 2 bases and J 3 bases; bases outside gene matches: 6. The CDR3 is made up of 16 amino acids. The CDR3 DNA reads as TGTGCCAGCAGTTTAAACAGGGGGCTAGGAACAGATACGCAGTATTTT. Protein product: CASSLNRGLGTDTQYF.

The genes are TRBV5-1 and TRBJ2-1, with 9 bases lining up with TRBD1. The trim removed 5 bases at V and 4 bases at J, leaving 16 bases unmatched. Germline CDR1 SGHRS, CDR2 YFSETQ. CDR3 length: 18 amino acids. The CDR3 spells CASRQRTGDKSHYNEQFF. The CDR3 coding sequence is TGCGCCAGCAGACAGAGGACAGGGGATAAGTCCCATTACAATGAGCAGTTCTTC.

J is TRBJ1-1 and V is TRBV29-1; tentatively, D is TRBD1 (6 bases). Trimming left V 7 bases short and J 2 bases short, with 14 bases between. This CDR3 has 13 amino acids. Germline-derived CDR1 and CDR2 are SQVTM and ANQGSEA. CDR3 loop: CSASQGLNTEAFF. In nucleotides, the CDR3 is TGCAGCGCCTCACAGGGTCTAAACACTGAAGCTTTCTTT.

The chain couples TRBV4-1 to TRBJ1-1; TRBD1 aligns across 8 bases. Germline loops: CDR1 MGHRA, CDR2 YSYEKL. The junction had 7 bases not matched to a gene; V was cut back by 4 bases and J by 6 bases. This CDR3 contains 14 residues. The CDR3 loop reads CASSLQGATPEAFF. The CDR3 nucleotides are TGCGCCAGCAGCCTTCAGGGGGCGACCCCTGAAGCTTTCTTT.

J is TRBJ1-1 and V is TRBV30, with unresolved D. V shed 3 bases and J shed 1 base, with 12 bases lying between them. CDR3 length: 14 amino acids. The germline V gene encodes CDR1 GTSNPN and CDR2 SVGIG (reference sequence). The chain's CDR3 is CAWRGGRKNTEAFF. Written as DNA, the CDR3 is TGTGCCTGGAGGGGCGGAAGGAAGAACACTGAAGCTTTCTTT.

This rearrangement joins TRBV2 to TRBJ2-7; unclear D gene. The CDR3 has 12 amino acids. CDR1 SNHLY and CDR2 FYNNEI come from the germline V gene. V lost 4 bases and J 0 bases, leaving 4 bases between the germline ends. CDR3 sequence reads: CASSGDSYEQYF. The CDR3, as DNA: TGTGCCAGCAGTGGGGACTCCTACGAGCAGTACTTC.

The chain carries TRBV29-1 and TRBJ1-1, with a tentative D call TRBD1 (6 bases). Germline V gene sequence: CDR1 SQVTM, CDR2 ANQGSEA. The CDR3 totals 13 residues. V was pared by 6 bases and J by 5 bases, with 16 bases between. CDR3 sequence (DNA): TGCAGCGTGGGGACATCCCGCGATACTGAAGCTTTCTTT. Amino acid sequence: CSVGTSRDTEAFF.

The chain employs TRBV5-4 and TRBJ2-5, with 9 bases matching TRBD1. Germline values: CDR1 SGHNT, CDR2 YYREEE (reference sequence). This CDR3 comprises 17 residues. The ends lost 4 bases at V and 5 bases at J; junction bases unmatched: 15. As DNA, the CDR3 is TGTGCCAGCAGCCCTAGGCCCTACAGGGGGCGAAATGAGACCCAGTACTTC. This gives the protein CASSPRPYRGRNETQYF. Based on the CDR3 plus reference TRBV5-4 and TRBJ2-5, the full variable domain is ETGVTQSPTHLIKTRGQQVTLRCSSQSGHNTVSWYQQALGQGPQFIFQYYREEENGRGNFPPRFSGLQFPNYSSELNVNALELDDSALYLCASSPRPYRGRNETQYFGPGTRLLVL.

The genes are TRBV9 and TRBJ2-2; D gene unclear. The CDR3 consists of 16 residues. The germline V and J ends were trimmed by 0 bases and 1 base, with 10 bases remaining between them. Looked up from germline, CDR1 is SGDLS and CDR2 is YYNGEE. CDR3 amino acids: CASSVAVMGNTGELFF. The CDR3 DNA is TGTGCCAGCAGCGTAGCTGTAATGGGGAACACCGGGGAGCTGTTTTTT. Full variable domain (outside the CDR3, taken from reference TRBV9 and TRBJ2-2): DSGVTQTPKHLITATGQRVTLRCSPRSGDLSVYWYQQSLDQGLQFLIQYYNGEERAKGNILERFSAQQFPDLHSELNLSSLELGDSALYFCASSVAVMGNTGELFFGEGSRLTVL.

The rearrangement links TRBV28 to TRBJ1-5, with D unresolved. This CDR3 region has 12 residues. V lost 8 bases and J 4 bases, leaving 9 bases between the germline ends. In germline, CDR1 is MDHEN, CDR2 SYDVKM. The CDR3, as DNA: TGTGCCAGCTCAAAAGGAAATCAGCCCCAGCATTTT. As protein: CASSKGNQPQHF.

CDR3 nucleotides: TGTGCCAGCAGTTTTAAGGGGACAGATACGCAGTATTTT. This codes for CASSFKGTDTQYF. V gene TRBV28 combines with J gene TRBJ2-3; perhaps TRBD1 as D (5 bases). The CDR3 totals 13 residues. V was cut by 3 bases and J by 3 bases, with 7 bases left in between. Germline CDR1 reads MDHEN; CDR2 reads SYDVKM.

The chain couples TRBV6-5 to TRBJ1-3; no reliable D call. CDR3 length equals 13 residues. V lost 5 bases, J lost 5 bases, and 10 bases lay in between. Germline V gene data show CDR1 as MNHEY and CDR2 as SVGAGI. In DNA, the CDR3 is TGTGCCAGCAGTGACGCAGGAAGAAACACCATATATTTT. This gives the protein CASSDAGRNTIYF.

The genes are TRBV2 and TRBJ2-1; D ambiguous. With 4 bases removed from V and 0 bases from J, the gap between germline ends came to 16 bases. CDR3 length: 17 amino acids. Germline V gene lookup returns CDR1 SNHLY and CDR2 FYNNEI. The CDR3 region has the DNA TGTGCCAGCAGTGTTGCCAGGCCTACCCGCTCCTACAATGAGCAGTTCTTC. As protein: CASSVARPTRSYNEQFF.

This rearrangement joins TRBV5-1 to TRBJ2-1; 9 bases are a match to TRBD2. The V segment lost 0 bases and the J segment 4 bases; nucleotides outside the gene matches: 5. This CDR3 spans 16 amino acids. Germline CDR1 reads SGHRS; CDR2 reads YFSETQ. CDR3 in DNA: TGCGCCAGCAGCTTGGTTGCTAGCGGGACGTACAATGAGCAGTTCTTC. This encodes CASSLVASGTYNEQFF.